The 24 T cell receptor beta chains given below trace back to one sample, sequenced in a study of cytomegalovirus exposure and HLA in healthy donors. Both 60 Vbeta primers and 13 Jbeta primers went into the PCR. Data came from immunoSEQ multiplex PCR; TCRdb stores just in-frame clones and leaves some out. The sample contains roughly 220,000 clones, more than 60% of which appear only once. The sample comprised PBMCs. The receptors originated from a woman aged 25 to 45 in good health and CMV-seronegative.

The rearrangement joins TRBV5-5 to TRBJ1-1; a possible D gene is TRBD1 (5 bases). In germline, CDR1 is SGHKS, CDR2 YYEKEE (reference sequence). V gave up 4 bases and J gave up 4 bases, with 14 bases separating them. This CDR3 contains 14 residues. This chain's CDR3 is CASSTGWGPTEAFF. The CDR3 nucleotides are TGTGCCAGCAGCACTGGTTGGGGCCCCACTGAAGCTTTCTTT. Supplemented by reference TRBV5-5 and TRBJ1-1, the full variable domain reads DAGVTQSPTHLIKTRGQQVTLRCSPISGHKSVSWYQQVLGQGPQFIFQYYEKEERGRGNFPDRFSARQFPNYSSELNVNALLLGDSALYLCASSTGWGPTEAFFGQGTRLTVV.

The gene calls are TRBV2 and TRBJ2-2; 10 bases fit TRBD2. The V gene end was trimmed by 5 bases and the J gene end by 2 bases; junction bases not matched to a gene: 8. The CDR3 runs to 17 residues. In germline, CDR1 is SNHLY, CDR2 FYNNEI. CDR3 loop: CASSSSSGSRNTGELFF. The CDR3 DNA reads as TGTGCCAGCAGTTCGTCTAGCGGGAGCCGTAACACCGGGGAGCTGTTTTTT.

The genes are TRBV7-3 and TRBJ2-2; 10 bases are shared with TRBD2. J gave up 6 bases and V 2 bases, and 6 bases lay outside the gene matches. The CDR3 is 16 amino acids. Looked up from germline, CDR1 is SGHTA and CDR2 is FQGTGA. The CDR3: CASSLGLAGAAGELFF. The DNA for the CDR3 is TGTGCCAGCAGCTTAGGTCTAGCGGGAGCGGCCGGGGAGCTGTTTTTT. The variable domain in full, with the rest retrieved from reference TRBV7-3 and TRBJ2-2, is GAGVSQTPSNKVTEKGKYVELRCDPISGHTALYWYRQSLGQGPEFLIYFQGTGAADDSGLPNDRFFAVRPEGSVSTLKIQRTERGDSAVYLCASSLGLAGAAGELFFGEGSRLTVL.

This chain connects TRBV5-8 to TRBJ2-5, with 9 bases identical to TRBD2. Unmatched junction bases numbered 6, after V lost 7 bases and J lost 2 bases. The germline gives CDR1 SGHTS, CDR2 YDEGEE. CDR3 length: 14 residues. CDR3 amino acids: CASQLAGFQETQYF. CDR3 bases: TGTGCCAGCCAACTAGCGGGTTTTCAAGAGACCCAGTACTTC. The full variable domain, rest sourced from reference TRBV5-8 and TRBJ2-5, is EAGVTQSPTHLIKTRGQQATLRCSPISGHTSVYWYQQALGLGLQFLLWYDEGEERNRGNFPPRFSGRQFPNYSSELNVNALELEDSALYLCASQLAGFQETQYFGPGTRLLVL.

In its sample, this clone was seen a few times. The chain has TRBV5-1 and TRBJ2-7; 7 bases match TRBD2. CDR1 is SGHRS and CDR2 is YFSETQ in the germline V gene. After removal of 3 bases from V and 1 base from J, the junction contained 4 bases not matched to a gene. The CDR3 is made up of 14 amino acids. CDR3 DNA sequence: TGCGCCAGCAGCTGGGGGGGGGTGTCCTACGAGCAGTACTTC. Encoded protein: CASSWGGVSYEQYF.

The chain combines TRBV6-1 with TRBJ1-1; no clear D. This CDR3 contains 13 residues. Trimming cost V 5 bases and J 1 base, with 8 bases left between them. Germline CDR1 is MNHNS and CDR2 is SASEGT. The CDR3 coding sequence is TGTGCCAGCAGTCGAGGGAGGAACACTGAAGCTTTCTTT. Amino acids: CASSRGRNTEAFF.

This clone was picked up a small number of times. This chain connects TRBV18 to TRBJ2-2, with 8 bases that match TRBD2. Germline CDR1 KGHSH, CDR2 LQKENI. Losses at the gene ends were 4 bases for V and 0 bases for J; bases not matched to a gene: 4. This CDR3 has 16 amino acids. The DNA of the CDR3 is TGTGCCAGCTCACTCACTAGCGGAACGAACACCGGGGAGCTGTTTTTT. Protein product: CASSLTSGTNTGELFF.

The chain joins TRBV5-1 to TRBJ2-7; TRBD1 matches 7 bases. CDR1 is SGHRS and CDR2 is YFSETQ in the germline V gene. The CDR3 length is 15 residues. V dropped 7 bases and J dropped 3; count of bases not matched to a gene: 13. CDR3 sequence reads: CASAGQDRNHYEQYF. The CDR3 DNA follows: TGCGCCAGCGCGGGCCAGGACAGGAACCACTACGAGCAGTACTTC.

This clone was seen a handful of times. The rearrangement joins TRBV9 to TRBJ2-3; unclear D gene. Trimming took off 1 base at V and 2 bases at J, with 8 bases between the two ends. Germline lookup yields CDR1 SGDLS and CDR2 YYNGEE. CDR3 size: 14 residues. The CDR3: CASSVTADTDTQYF. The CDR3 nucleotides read TGTGCCAGCAGCGTAACGGCGGACACAGATACGCAGTATTTT.

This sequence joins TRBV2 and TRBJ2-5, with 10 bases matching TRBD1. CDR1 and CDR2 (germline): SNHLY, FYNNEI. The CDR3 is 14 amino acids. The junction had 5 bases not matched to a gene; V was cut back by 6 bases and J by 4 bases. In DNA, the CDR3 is TGTGCCAGCAGAGGGACAGGGGCTGCAGAGACCCAGTACTTC. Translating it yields CASRGTGAAETQYF. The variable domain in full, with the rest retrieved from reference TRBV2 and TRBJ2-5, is EPEVTQTPSHQVTQMGQEVILRCVPISNHLYFYWYRQILGQKVEFLVSFYNNEISEKSEIFDDQFSVERPDGSNFTLKIRSTKLEDSAMYFCASRGTGAAETQYFGPGTRLLVL.

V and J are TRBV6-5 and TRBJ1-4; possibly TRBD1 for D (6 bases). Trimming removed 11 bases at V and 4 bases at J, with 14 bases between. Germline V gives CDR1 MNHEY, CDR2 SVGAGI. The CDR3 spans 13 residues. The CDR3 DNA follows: TGTGCCTGGGGGGGCAAGGTTAATGAAAAACTGTTTTTT. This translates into CAWGGKVNEKLFF.

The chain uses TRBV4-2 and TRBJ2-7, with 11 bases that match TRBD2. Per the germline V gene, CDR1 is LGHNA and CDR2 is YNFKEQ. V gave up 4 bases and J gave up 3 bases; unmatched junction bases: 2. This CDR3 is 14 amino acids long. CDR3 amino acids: CASSLGLADYEQYF. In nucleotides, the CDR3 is TGTGCCAGCAGCCTGGGACTAGCGGACTACGAGCAGTACTTC.

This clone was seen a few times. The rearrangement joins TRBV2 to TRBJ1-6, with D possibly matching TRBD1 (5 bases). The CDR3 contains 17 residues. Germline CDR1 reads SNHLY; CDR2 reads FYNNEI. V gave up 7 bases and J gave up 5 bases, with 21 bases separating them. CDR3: CASKGQAIMLDNSPLHF. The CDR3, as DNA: TGTGCCAGCAAGGGGCAGGCGATTATGCTCGATAATTCACCCCTCCACTTT.

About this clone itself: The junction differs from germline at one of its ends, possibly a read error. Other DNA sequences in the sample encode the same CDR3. CDR3 region: CASSWTGAHGNTIYF. The CDR3 DNA reads TGTGCCAGCAGCTGGACAGGGGCGCATGGAAACACCATATATTTT. V gene TRBV5-1 combines with J gene TRBJ1-3; TRBD1 matches at 9 bases. This CDR3 has 15 amino acids. Germline lookup yields CDR1 SGHRS and CDR2 YFSETQ.

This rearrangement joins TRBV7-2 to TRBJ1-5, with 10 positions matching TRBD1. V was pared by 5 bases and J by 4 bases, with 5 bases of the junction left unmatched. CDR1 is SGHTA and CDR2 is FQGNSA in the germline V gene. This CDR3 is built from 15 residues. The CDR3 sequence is CASSPTGGRNQPQHF. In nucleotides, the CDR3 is TGTGCCAGCAGCCCGACAGGGGGCAGGAATCAGCCCCAGCATTTT.

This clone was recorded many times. In DNA form, the CDR3 reads TGTGCCAGCACCGGACTGACTGAAGCTTTCTTT. Translated: CASTGLTEAFF. This chain joins TRBV6-5 and TRBJ1-1, with D unresolved. Germline loops: CDR1 MNHEY, CDR2 SVGAGI. The CDR3 is made up of 11 amino acids. V lost 7 bases, J lost 5 bases, and 8 bases lay in between.

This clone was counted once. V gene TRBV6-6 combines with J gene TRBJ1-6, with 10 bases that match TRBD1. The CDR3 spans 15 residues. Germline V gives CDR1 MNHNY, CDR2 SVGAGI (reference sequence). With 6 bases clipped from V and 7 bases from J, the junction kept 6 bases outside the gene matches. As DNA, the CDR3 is TGTGCCAGCAGCCCGACGGACAGGGGGAATTCACCCCTCCACTTT. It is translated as CASSPTDRGNSPLHF.

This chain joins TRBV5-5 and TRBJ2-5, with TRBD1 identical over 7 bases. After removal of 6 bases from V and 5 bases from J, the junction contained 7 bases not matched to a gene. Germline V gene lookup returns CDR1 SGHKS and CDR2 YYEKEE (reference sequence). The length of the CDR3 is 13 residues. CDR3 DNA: TGTGCCAGCACAATAGGGGGCAGGGAGACCCAGTACTTC. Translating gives CASTIGGRETQYF.

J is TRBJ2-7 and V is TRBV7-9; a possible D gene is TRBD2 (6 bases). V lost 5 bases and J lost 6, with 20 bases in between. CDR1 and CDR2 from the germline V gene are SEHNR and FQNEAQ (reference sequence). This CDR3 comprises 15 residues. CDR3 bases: TGTGCCAGCAGCACCCCGGGACTTAATGAAGTCGAGCAGTACTTC. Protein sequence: CASSTPGLNEVEQYF. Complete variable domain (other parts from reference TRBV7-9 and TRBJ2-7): DTGVSQNPRHKITKRGQNVTFRCDPISEHNRLYWYRQTLGQGPEFLTYFQNEAQLEKSRLLSDRFSAERPKGSFSTLEIQRTEQGDSAMYLCASSTPGLNEVEQYFGPGTRLTVT.

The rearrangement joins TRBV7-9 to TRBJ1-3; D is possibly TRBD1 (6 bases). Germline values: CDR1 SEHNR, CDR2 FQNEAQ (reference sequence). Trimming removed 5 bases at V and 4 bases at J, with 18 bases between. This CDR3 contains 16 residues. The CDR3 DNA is TGTGCCAGCAGCCCCCCCGGGGGGCCAGCAGGAAACACCATATATTTT. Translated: CASSPPGGPAGNTIYF.

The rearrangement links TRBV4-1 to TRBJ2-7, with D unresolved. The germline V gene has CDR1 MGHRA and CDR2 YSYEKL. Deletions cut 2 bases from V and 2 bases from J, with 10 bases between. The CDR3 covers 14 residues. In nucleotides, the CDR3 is TGCGCCAGCAGCCAACTAGACGGAACCTACGAGCAGTACTTC. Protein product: CASSQLDGTYEQYF.

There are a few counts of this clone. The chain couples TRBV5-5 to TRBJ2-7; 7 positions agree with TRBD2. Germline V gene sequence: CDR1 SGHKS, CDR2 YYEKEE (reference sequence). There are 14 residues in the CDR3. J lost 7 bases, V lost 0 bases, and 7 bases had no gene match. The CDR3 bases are TGTGCCAGCAGCTTGGGGGGGGGAGCGGAAGAGCAGTACTTC. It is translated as CASSLGGGAEEQYF.

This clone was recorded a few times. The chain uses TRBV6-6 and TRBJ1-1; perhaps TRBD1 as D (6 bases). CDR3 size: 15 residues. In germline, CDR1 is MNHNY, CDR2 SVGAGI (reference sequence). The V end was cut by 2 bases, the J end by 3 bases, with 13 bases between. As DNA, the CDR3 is TGTGCCAGCAGTTACCTGAGAGACAGGTACACTGAAGCTTTCTTT. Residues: CASSYLRDRYTEAFF.

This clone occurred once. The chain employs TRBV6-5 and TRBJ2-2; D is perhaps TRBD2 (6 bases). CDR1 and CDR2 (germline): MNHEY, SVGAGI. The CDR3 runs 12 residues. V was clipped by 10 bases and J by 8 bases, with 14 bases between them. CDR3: CAISSSAGELFF. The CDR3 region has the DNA TGTGCCATCTCCTCTAGCGCTGGGGAGCTGTTTTTT.